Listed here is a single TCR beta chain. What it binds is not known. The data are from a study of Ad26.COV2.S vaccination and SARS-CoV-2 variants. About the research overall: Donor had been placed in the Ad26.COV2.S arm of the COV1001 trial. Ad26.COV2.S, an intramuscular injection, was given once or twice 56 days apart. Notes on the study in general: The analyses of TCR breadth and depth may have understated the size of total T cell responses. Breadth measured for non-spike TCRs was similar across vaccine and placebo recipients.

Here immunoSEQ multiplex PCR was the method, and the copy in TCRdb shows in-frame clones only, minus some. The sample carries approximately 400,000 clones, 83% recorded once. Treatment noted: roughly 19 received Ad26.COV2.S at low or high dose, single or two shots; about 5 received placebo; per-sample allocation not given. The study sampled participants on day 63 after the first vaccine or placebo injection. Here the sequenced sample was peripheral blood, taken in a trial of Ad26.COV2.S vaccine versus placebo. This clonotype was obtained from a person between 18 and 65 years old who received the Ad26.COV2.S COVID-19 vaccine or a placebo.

The CDR3 DNA reads TGTGCCAGCAGCCCTGGCTCAGCGGGAGAGGATTACGAGCAGTACTTC. It yields the protein CASSPGSAGEDYEQYF. The chain has TRBV4-2 and TRBJ2-7; 8 bases fit TRBD2. J gave up 4 bases and V 4 bases, and 12 bases lay outside the gene matches. The CDR3 totals 16 residues. Germline CDR1 is LGHNA and CDR2 is YNFKEQ.